This T cell receptor beta chain was identified in a study of blood T cell repertoires in COVID-19. Study background: The analysed material was cDNA or gDNA that came from T cells, B-cell-depleted T cells, or PBMCs.

Germline V gene sequence: CDR1 KGHSH, CDR2 LQKENI. J was trimmed by 3 bases and V by 2 bases; bases with no gene match: 9. CDR3 size: 16 residues. As originally analysed: The authors estimated nucleated cell counts from reference gene primer amplification. This table comes from immunoSEQ multiplex PCR, and its TCRdb copy is limited to in-frame clones, with some not included. Clone size and V and J calls were adopted from that table, with D and trimming inferred from the DNA. Found here are more than 75,000 clones, 80% to 90% of them singletons; the top ten hold roughly 2.5%. This chain connects TRBV18 to TRBJ2-7, with TRBD2 identical over 8 bases. Input material: peripheral blood. The sequence was collected from a man in his fifties or sixties with COVID-19, enrolled during active disease. The CDR3 loop is CASSPIGGGPFYEQYF. The CDR3 DNA reads TGTGCCAGCTCACCAATAGGCGGGGGGCCCTTCTACGAGCAGTACTTC.